This T cell receptor (beta chain) was retrieved from a study of cytomegalovirus exposure and HLA in healthy donors. Points from the study as a whole: A later examination showed that TCR association rates differed by HLA locus, with DRB1 most and HLA-C fewest. Later analysis identified 16,000 or so TCR beta sequences associated with HLA alleles, using a false discovery rate threshold of 0.05. Cytomegalovirus association was assigned to about 150 TCR beta chains. Indistinguishable V segments, including TRBV6-2 and TRBV6-3, were excluded.

The V and J ends lost 5 bases and 10 bases respectively, with 26 bases between them. The CDR3 loop spans 16 amino acids. Germline loops: CDR1 SGHVS, CDR2 FQNEAQ. Researchers ran the PCR with 60 Vbeta and 13 Jbeta primers. Only in-frame clones appear in the TCRdb table, and some are missing; sequencing was by immunoSEQ multiplex PCR. This sample has tens of thousands of clones, with around 84% found just once. In the case of this clone: Its antigen is undetermined.

The chain couples TRBV7-8 to TRBJ1-2, with D perhaps TRBD1 (6 bases). This TCR derives from a middle-aged woman in good health and CMV-seronegative. Material for sequencing was PBMCs. CDR3 bases: TGTGCCAGCAGCCACGCCACACAGGGATTTTCCCCCTACTACACCTTC. This sequence encodes CASSHATQGFSPYYTF.